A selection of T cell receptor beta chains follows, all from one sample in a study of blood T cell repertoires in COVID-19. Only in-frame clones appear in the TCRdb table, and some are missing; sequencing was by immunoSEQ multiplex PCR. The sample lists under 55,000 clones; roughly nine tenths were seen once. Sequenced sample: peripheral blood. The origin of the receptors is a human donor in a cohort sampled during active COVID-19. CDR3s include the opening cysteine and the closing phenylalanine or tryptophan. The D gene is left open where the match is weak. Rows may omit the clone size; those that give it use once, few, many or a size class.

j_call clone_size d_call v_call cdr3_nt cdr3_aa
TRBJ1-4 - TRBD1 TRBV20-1 TGCAGTGCTAGTCCACGGACAGGGGCCGAAAAACTGTTTTTT CSASPRTGAEKLFF
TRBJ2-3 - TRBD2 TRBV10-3 TGTGCCATCAGCATTCTAGCGGGAGCCTCGGATACGCAGTATTTT CAISILAGASDTQYF
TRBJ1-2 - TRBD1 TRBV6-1 TGTGCCAGCAGTGAAGGGGGGACAGGGGGCAGCTACACCTTC CASSEGGTGGSYTF
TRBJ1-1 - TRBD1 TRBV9 TGTGCCAGCAGCCCAGGAGGGGGACAGGGAAGAGTAACTGAAGCTTTCTTT CASSPGGGQGRVTEAFF
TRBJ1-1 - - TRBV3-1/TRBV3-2 TGTGCCAGCAGCAACTCCATAGAAATGAACACTGAAGCTTTCTTT CASSNSIEMNTEAFF
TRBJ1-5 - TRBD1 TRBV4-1 TGCGCCAGCAGCCATCCGGACAGGGCCCATCAGCCCCAGCATTTT CASSHPDRAHQPQHF
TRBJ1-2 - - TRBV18 TGTGCCAGCTCACCGGGCCCGGGGGGGGACTATGGCTACACCTTC CASSPGPGGDYGYTF
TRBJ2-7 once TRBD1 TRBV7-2 TGTGCCAGCAGCTTAGCGGCCACCGGGACAGGGAAAATCGACGAGCAGTACTTC CASSLAATGTGKIDEQYF
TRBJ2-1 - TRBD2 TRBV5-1 TGCGCCAGCACGGGACTAGCGGGAGGCCCCAATGAGCAGTTCTTC CASTGLAGGPNEQFF
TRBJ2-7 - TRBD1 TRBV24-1 TGTGCCACCGGTCAGGGGGACAGGCCATCCTACGAGCAGTACTTC CATGQGDRPSYEQYF
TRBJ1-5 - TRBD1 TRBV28 TGTGCCAGCAGTTTTTCCCACCGGGACAGGGGGCTCAGCAATCAGCCCCAGCATTTT CASSFSHRDRGLSNQPQHF
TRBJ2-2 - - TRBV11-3 TGTGCCAGCAGCTTAGGTCAGATATCGAACACCGGGGAGCTGTTTTTT CASSLGQISNTGELFF
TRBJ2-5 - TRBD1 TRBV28 TGTGCCAGCAGTTTGAGGGCAGGGGGCCTGGAGACCCAGTACTTC CASSLRAGGLETQYF
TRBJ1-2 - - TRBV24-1 TGTGCCACCAGTGATGACTCCAACTATGGCTACACCTTC CATSDDSNYGYTF
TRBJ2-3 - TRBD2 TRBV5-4 TGTGCCAGCAGCCCGGGGGGGCCCACCCAGGCAGATACGCAGTATTTT CASSPGGPTQADTQYF
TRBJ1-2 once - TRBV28 TGTGCCAGCAGACCAGGGTACGGCTACACCTTC CASRPGYGYTF
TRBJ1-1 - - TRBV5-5 TGTGCCAGCAGCTTGGGATCGGCAGGGCTAGCTTTCTTT CASSLGSAGLAFF
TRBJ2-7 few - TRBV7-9 TGTGCCAGCAGCTTAGGGGGCAGGGTCTACGAGCAGTACTTC CASSLGGRVYEQYF
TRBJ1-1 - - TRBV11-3 TGTGCCAGCAGCGCACAGGTCATGAACACTGAAGCTTTCTTT CASSAQVMNTEAFF
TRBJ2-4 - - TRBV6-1 TGTGCCAGCAGTGAGGAGGGTGCCAAAAACATTCAGTACTTC CASSEEGAKNIQYF
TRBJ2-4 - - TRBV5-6 TGTGCCAGCAGCTTGGATTTGGCCGAAAACATTCAGTACTTC CASSLDLAENIQYF
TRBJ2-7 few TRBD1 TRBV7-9 TGTGCCAGCAGCTCCTCGACAGGGTTCATCTACGAGCAGTACTTC CASSSSTGFIYEQYF
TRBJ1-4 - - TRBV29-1 TGCAGCGTTGCCGGGACAAAGAATGAAAAACTGTTTTTT CSVAGTKNEKLFF
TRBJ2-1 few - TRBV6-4 TGTGCCAGCAGTGACTGGGACAACAATGAGCAGTTCTTC CASSDWDNNEQFF
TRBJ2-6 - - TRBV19 TGTGCCAGTAGTACCCGGCGGGCGGCTGGGGCCAACGTCCTGACTTTC CASSTRRAAGANVLTF
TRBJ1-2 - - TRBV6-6 TGTGCCAGCAGTTCGTACAGGAGTTCTAACTATGGCTACACCTTC CASSSYRSSNYGYTF
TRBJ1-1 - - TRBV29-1 TGCAGCGTTGTTAGAGGGGGGGCCGGGACTGAAGCTTTCTTT CSVVRGGAGTEAFF
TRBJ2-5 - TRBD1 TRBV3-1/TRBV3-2 TGTGCCAGCAGCCAAGAATCTGGACAGGGGGCGGGGACCCAGTACTTC CASSQESGQGAGTQYF
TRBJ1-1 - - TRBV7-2 TGTGCCAGCAGCTTAGTTTCCGGCGGTGGTGAAGCTTTCTTT CASSLVSGGGEAFF
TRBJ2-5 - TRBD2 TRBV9 TGTGCCAGCAGCGTACGAGATAGCGGGTACACGGTCCAAGAGACCCAGTACTTC CASSVRDSGYTVQETQYF
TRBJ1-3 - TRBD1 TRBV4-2 TGTGCCAGCAGCCAAGGACAGGGGGCGAGGGACACCATATATTTT CASSQGQGARDTIYF
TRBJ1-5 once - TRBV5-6 TGTGCCAGCAGCTTGGCCGCCAGATTCAATCAGCCCCAGCATTTT CASSLAARFNQPQHF
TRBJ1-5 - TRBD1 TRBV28 TGTGCCAGCAGTTTATGGAGACAGGGGGCGAGTCAGCCCCAGCATTTT CASSLWRQGASQPQHF
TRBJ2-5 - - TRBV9 TGTGCCAGCAGCGTTAACCAAGAGACCCAGTACTTC CASSVNQETQYF
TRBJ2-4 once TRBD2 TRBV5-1 TGCGCCAGCAGCTTGCGGGGGACTAGCGGGAGGGCCGGGGCCAAAAACATTCAGTACTTC CASSLRGTSGRAGAKNIQYF
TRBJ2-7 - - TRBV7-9 TGTGCCAGCAGCTCCCAGGGGAGGGGTTACGAGCAGTACTTC CASSSQGRGYEQYF
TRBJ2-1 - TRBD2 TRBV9 TGTGCCAGCAGCTCGCGGACTAGCGGGATTAGGAATGAGCAGTTCTTC CASSSRTSGIRNEQFF
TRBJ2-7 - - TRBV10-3 TGTGCCATCAGTGAGTCCGACATCCACCTCCGGTACTTC CAISESDIHLRYF
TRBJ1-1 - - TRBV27 TGTGCCAGCAGGCACGGAACGGGAGCTTTCTTT CASRHGTGAFF
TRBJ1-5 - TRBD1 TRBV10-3 TGTGCCACCGCCCCGTCGCGACAGGGGGTGTATCAGCCCCAGCATTTT CATAPSRQGVYQPQHF
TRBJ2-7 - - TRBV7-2 TGTGCCAGCAGCTTAGGCGGGACCCAAACCTACGAGCAGTACTTC CASSLGGTQTYEQYF
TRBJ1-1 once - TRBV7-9 TGTGCCAGCAGCTTAGCGTGGCAGGGTGAAGCTTTCTTT CASSLAWQGEAFF
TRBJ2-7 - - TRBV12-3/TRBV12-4 TGTGCCAGCAGTGGATGGGCCGGCTACGAGCAGTACTTC CASSGWAGYEQYF
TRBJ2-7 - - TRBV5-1 TGCGCCAGCAGCCCTACACCACTATTCTCCTACGAGCAGTACTTC CASSPTPLFSYEQYF
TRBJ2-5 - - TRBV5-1 TGCGCCAGCAGCTTGGTTTCTCCTCGGGAGACCCAGTACTTC CASSLVSPRETQYF
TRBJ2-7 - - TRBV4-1 TGCGCCAGCAGCCAAGCTTCAGCGCCCCTGTCGTACTACGAGCAGTACTTC CASSQASAPLSYYEQYF
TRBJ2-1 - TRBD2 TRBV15 TGTGCCACCAGCAGAGATGAGGCTAGCGGGGGGTTCTTC CATSRDEASGGFF
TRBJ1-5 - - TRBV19 TGTGCCAGTAGGGGACATTCCAGCAATCAGCCCCAGCATTTT CASRGHSSNQPQHF